Below are 17 T cell receptor beta chains sequenced from a single sample in a study of identical twins. MiXCR, run by TCRdb on the 5' RACE reads, gives a single entry per CDR3 protein. This repertoire shows over 600,000 distinct CDR3 sequences, over 20% found once; its top ten account for approximately 4.3%. The same sample was also used in a study of T cells expressing NK-cell markers.

Sequenced input: PBMCs. All receptors derive from a woman between 18 and 29 years old in good health.

This clonotype was counted only a few times. The chain has TRBV6-1 and TRBJ2-4; 8 bases are a match to TRBD2. V lost 8 bases to trimming and J lost 0 bases; unmatched junction nucleotides: 12. This CDR3 has 17 residues. Germline V gene data show CDR1 as MNHNS and CDR2 as SASEGT. The CDR3 nucleotides are TGTGCCAGCCCGAGCGGGAGTCGGAAAGGAGCCAAAAACATTCAGTACTTC. It is translated as CASPSGSRKGAKNIQYF.

The V and J genes are TRBV11-2 and TRBJ2-2, with 14 bases identical to TRBD2. The CDR3 has 20 residues. Losses at the gene ends were 0 bases for V and 4 bases for J; bases not matched to a gene: 10. CDR1 and CDR2 from the germline V gene are SGHAT and FQNNGV. The CDR3 nucleotides read TGTGCCAGCAGCTTAGACCCTAGACTAGCGGGAGGGCCGGGCACCGGGGAGCTGTTTTTT. This sequence encodes CASSLDPRLAGGPGTGELFF.

This sequence joins TRBV18 and TRBJ2-3; unclear D gene. Germline V gives CDR1 KGHSH, CDR2 LQKENI. The CDR3 contains 14 residues. V shed 0 bases and J shed 5 bases, with 9 bases lying between them. The CDR3 bases are TGTGCCAGCTCACCACCGAGGCCCAGAGATACGCAGTATTTT. This encodes CASSPPRPRDTQYF.

The chain recombines TRBV3-1 with TRBJ2-1; 12 nucleotides match TRBD2. The CDR3 is 21 amino acids. With 4 bases clipped from V and 2 bases from J, the junction kept 18 bases outside the gene matches. CDR1 LGHDT and CDR2 YNNKEL come from the germline V gene (reference sequence). The CDR3 DNA reads TGTGCCAGCAGCCGGAACGTACCTAGGACTAGCGGGAATGGCCCCTACAATGAGCAGTTCTTC. It codes for CASSRNVPRTSGNGPYNEQFF.

This sequence joins TRBV7-2 and TRBJ2-5; D is unresolved. Per the germline V gene, CDR1 is SGHTA and CDR2 is FQGNSA. The CDR3 covers 13 residues. The ends were cut back, 5 bases at V and 5 bases at J, with 12 bases in the middle. CDR3 amino acids: CASSPRTRETQYF. Written as DNA, the CDR3 is TGTGCCAGCAGCCCCAGGACGAGGGAGACCCAGTACTTC. Full variable domain (remainder filled in from reference TRBV7-2 and TRBJ2-5): GAGVSQSPSNKVTEKGKDVELRCDPISGHTALYWYRQSLGQGLEFLIYFQGNSAPDKSGLPSDRFSAERTGGSVSTLTIQRTQQEDSAVYLCASSPRTRETQYFGPGTRLLVL.

The sample holds a few counts of this clonotype. CDR3 sequence: CSVGGPTDTQYF. The CDR3 DNA is TGCAGTGTCGGGGGACCCACAGATACGCAGTATTTT. V and J are TRBV20-1 and TRBJ2-3; the D gene is possibly TRBD2 (6 bases). Germline V lookup: CDR1 DFQATT, CDR2 SNEGSKA (reference sequence). V was shortened by 7 bases and J by 2 bases, with 10 bases between the two germline ends. The CDR3 consists of 12 residues.

V is TRBV20-1 and J is TRBJ2-7, with 8 nucleotides matching TRBD2. Germline lookup yields CDR1 DFQATT and CDR2 SNEGSKA (reference sequence). Losses at the gene ends were 8 bases for V and 5 bases for J; bases not matched to a gene: 14. The CDR3 extends over 14 amino acids. The CDR3 nucleotides read TGCAGTTCCCAGCGGACCGGGAGGGCCAACGAGCAGTACTTC. This translates into CSSQRTGRANEQYF.

CDR3 region: CASSGVRGSGRGELFF. The CDR3 DNA reads as TGCGCCAGCAGCGGAGTCCGGGGCAGCGGGAGGGGGGAGCTGTTTTTT. The chain recombines TRBV4-3 with TRBJ2-2, with 9 bases matching TRBD2. The CDR3 contains 16 residues. The J segment lost 8 bases and the V segment lost 5 bases, leaving 12 bases of the junction unmatched. Germline CDR1 and CDR2: LGHNA and YSLEER.

CDR3 sequence (DNA): TGCAGTGCTCCAACGGGACTTAATGAGCAGTTCTTC. Amino acids: CSAPTGLNEQFF. V gene TRBV20-1 combines with J gene TRBJ2-1; D possibly corresponds to TRBD2 (6 bases). Trimming stripped 5 bases from V and 7 bases from J, with 12 bases between. Germline V lookup: CDR1 DFQATT, CDR2 SNEGSKA (reference sequence). The CDR3 contains 12 residues.

About this clonotype itself: Given a much more abundant clone one base away, this may be a read error. The chain links TRBV12-3 or TRBV12-4 to TRBJ2-7; D is ambiguous. The length of the CDR3 is 12 residues. Trimming cost V 3 bases and J 2 bases, with 5 bases left between them. CDR3 residues: CASSFVAYEQYF. CDR3 nucleotides: TGTGCCAGCAGTTTCGTGGCCTACGAGCAGTACTTC.

This clonotype was counted a few times. The chain recombines TRBV20-1 with TRBJ2-3; TRBD2 matches at 9 bases. From germline, CDR1 is DFQATT and CDR2 SNEGSKA (reference sequence). Trimming cost V 5 bases and J 3 bases; bases outside gene matches: 9. The CDR3 covers 15 residues. The CDR3 loop reads CSAPSPTSGTDTQYF. The CDR3 region has the DNA TGCAGTGCTCCGAGCCCGACTAGCGGAACAGATACGCAGTATTTT.

This clonotype occurred a few times. The gene calls are TRBV7-6 and TRBJ2-7; D remains unclear. Germline V CDR1 and CDR2: SGHVS, FNYEAQ. Trimming pared 0 bases from V and 9 bases from J, leaving 12 bases between. This CDR3 region has 13 residues. Here the CDR3 reads CASSLATDAGQYF. DNA of the CDR3: TGTGCCAGCAGCTTAGCGACCGACGCAGGGCAGTACTTC.

Points on this clonotype: Relative to the germline gene, one junction end is altered; a read error may explain this. The V gene is TRBV20-1, the J gene TRBJ2-7; the match to TRBD1 covers 9 bases. Germline CDR1 reads DFQATT; CDR2 reads SNEGSKA (reference sequence). The CDR3 has 10 amino acids. This CDR3 reads CRGQQGAVGF. The CDR3 DNA reads as TGCAGGGGTCAACAGGGGGCTGTCGGCTTC.

This chain joins TRBV5-3 and TRBJ2-7; maybe TRBD2 (5 bases). TRBV5-3 is noted as an ORF with a role that remains uncertain. This CDR3 region has 16 residues. Trimming took off 1 base at V and 3 bases at J, with 17 bases between the two ends. The CDR3 region has the DNA TGTGCCAGAAGCTTGACCAGGAAAGGGAGTATCTACGAGCAGTACTTC. Residues: CARSLTRKGSIYEQYF.

The CDR3 DNA is TGTGCCAGCAGCAAAGCGAGGGGATCGACTTTGAACACTGAAGCTTTCTTT. Translating it yields CASSKARGSTLNTEAFF. The chain links TRBV21-1 to TRBJ1-1; the table's D gene call, TRBD1, was not cross checked with the DNA. TRBV21-1 is a pseudogene segment. The CDR3 extends over 17 amino acids.

J is TRBJ2-1 and V is TRBV6-1, with a weak D call TRBD2 (5 bases). The CDR3 is 12 residues long. Trimming took off 3 bases at V and 5 bases at J, with 5 bases between the two ends. Germline V CDR1 and CDR2: MNHNS, SASEGT. This CDR3 reads CASSETNNEQFF. The CDR3 DNA sequence: TGTGCCAGCAGTGAGACTAACAATGAGCAGTTCTTC.

This clonotype turned up a few times. The chain uses TRBV29-1 and TRBJ2-3, with TRBD2 matching over 8 bases. The V gene end was trimmed by 4 bases and the J gene end by 0 bases; junction bases not matched to a gene: 6. This CDR3 has 15 residues. Germline V lookup: CDR1 SQVTM, CDR2 ANQGSEA. The CDR3 coding sequence is TGCAGCGTTGGATCTAGCGGGTCTAGCACAGATACGCAGTATTTT. It specifies CSVGSSGSSTDTQYF.